Below are 22 T cell receptor beta chains sequenced from a single sample in a study of T cells in Graves' hyperthyroidism and ophthalmopathy (dated by TCRdb to 2018 to 2020). The library was prepared using multiplex PCR. For sequencing, an Illumina HiSeq 2000 was employed. TCR beta CDR3 regions were amplified from RNA transcripts. A first-round RT-PCR of the TCR CDR3 used the HTBI primer set with the Qiagen OneStep RT-PCR kit. Clones were called with MiXCR by TCRdb after fastp trimmed the public reads at Q25, and only in-frame beta chains were retained. Each CDR3 protein appears once, grouped with its most common genes and DNA. The table for this sample lists a few hundred thousand distinct CDR3 sequences; 15% to 20% of them were counted only once. Of the sample, approximately 32% is held by the ten largest clones. What was sequenced was blood. The source is a woman aged 30 to 39 with Graves' ophthalmopathy.

This clonotype has at least ten counts. The chain has TRBV29-1 and TRBJ1-1; D unresolved. The V gene lost 0 bases and the J gene lost 1 base, with 9 bases spanning the gap. Per germline, CDR1 SQVTM and CDR2 ANQGSEA. The CDR3 contains 14 residues. The CDR3 nucleotides are TGCAGCGTTGAAGATCTTGGTGGGAACACTGAAGCTTTCTTT. It specifies CSVEDLGGNTEAFF.

V is TRBV2 and J is TRBJ2-2; D is perhaps TRBD1 (6 bases). This CDR3 is 15 amino acids long. Germline V gives CDR1 SNHLY, CDR2 FYNNEI. V was pared by 10 bases and J by 4 bases, with 19 bases between. Here the CDR3 DNA reads TGTGCCATCGCCCCCGGGACATGGAGCACCGGGGAGCTGTTTTTT. Its protein product is CAIAPGTWSTGELFF.

This clonotype was counted at least ten times. In nucleotides, the CDR3 is TGTGCCAGCAGACCGGACAAGATTTCCTACGAGCAGTACTTC. Protein sequence: CASRPDKISYEQYF. This rearrangement joins TRBV7-9 to TRBJ2-7; D may be TRBD1 (5 bases). Germline CDR1 and CDR2: SEHNR and FQNEAQ (reference sequence). This CDR3 comprises 14 residues. Trimming took 6 bases from V and 1 from J, leaving 13 bases between them. The complete variable domain, with remaining parts taken from reference TRBV7-9 and TRBJ2-7, reads DTGVSQNPRHKITKRGQNVTFRCDPISEHNRLYWYRQTLGQGPEFLTYFQNEAQLEKSRLLSDRFSAERPKGSFSTLEIQRTEQGDSAMYLCASRPDKISYEQYFGPGTRLTVT.

This clonotype was counted between two and nine times. J is TRBJ2-5 and V is TRBV27, with D tentatively TRBD1 (5 bases). V was cut by 6 bases and J by 4 bases, with 12 bases left in between. The CDR3 loop spans 13 amino acids. Germline V lookup: CDR1 MNHEY, CDR2 SMNVEV (reference sequence). DNA of the CDR3: TGTGCCAGCAGCCTCCCCCAGGGAGAGACCCAGTACTTC. Translating gives CASSLPQGETQYF.

The CDR3 region has the DNA TGTGCCAGCAGTTATAGCGGGAGGGGTACAGATACGCAGTATTTT. Its protein is CASSYSGRGTDTQYF. The genes are TRBV7-9 and TRBJ2-3; 11 nucleotides agree with TRBD2. From germline, CDR1 is SEHNR and CDR2 FQNEAQ (reference sequence). The V and J ends lost 6 bases and 3 bases, in that order; junction bases with no gene match: 5. The CDR3 totals 15 residues.

The sample holds many counts of this clonotype. The chain uses TRBV6-1 and TRBJ2-7; 14 nucleotides match TRBD2. The CDR3 is 16 amino acids. Germline CDR1 and CDR2: MNHNS and SASEGT. The ends lost 6 bases at V and 6 bases at J; junction bases unmatched: 10. The CDR3 spells CASSGLAGGSDGEQYF. CDR3 nucleotide sequence: TGTGCCAGCAGCGGACTAGCGGGAGGCTCGGACGGCGAGCAGTACTTC.

Worth noting for this clonotype: One end of the junction fails to match germline, which may point to a read error. The V call is TRBV28, the J call TRBJ2-3, with D uncertain. CDR3 length: 12 residues. CDR1 and CDR2 from the germline V gene are MDHEN and SYDVKM. The CDR3 nucleotides are TGTACCAGCAGTCCCCGCGGAGATACGCAGTATTTT. This gives the protein CTSSPRGDTQYF.

This clonotype has a handful of counts. The chain uses TRBV28 and TRBJ2-3; TRBD2 matches 12 bases. From germline, CDR1 is MDHEN and CDR2 SYDVKM. The CDR3 spans 20 residues. The ends lost 6 bases at V and 4 bases at J; junction bases unmatched: 20. CDR3 DNA: TGTGCCAGCAGCAGACCACCGGGGCTAGCGGGAGGGCCTATGGCAGATACGCAGTATTTT. This translates into CASSRPPGLAGGPMADTQYF.

This clonotype has ten or more counts. J is TRBJ2-5 and V is TRBV2, with 10 bases lining up with TRBD2. Trimming removed 5 bases from V and 3 bases from J; junction bases left unmatched: 6. The CDR3 runs 15 residues. Per germline, CDR1 SNHLY and CDR2 FYNNEI. In DNA form, the CDR3 reads TGTGCCAGCAGTTGGACTAGCGGACATAAAGAGACCCAGTACTTC. Protein: CASSWTSGHKETQYF.

This clonotype occurred a few times. V usage is TRBV27 and J usage is TRBJ2-7; 10 bases agree with TRBD2. This CDR3 spans 13 amino acids. J gave up 0 bases and V 8 bases, and 1 base lay outside the gene matches. Per the germline V gene, CDR1 is MNHEY and CDR2 is SMNVEV (reference sequence). The CDR3 nucleotides read TGTGCCAGCGGGACTAGCGCCTCCTACGAGCAGTACTTC. It specifies CASGTSASYEQYF.

The J gene is TRBJ2-7, the V gene TRBV12-3 or TRBV12-4, with a weak D call TRBD1 (5 bases). The CDR3 runs 14 residues. Trimming removed 6 bases from V and 5 bases from J, with 17 bases in between. Here the CDR3 reads CASSITGPGDEQYF. The CDR3 coding sequence is TGTGCCAGCAGCATAACAGGTCCTGGGGACGAGCAGTACTTC.

This clonotype came up many times. This sequence joins TRBV18 and TRBJ1-5; D might be TRBD1 (5 bases). The CDR3 has 14 residues. The V gene lost 3 bases and the J gene lost 5 bases, with 11 bases spanning the gap. Germline loops: CDR1 KGHSH, CDR2 LQKENI. CDR3 DNA sequence: TGTGCCAGCTCACCGAACAGGCTGGATCAGCCCCAGCATTTT. Residues: CASSPNRLDQPQHF.

The chain couples TRBV20-1 to TRBJ2-7, with 9 nucleotides matching TRBD2. The CDR3 totals 15 residues. The J segment lost 1 base and the V segment lost 0 bases, leaving 4 bases of the junction unmatched. Germline V gene data show CDR1 as DFQATT and CDR2 as SNEGSKA (reference sequence). CDR3 residues: CSAREGSGRSYEQYF. As DNA, the CDR3 is TGCAGTGCTAGAGAGGGTAGCGGGAGATCCTACGAGCAGTACTTC.

This clonotype was counted many times. The rearrangement uses TRBV20-1 and TRBJ2-1, with 12 bases matching TRBD2. V lost 6 bases and J lost 10; bases outside the gene matches: 7. This CDR3 contains 13 residues. Germline-derived CDR1 and CDR2 are DFQATT and SNEGSKA (reference sequence). The CDR3 DNA follows: TGCAGTGCCCTAGCGGGAGGGCCTAGCGAGCAGTTCTTC. Translating it yields CSALAGGPSEQFF.

This clonotype was recorded at least ten times. The chain employs TRBV20-1 and TRBJ2-7; 11 bases agree with TRBD2. This CDR3 comprises 14 residues. Germline V gene lookup returns CDR1 DFQATT and CDR2 SNEGSKA (reference sequence). With 2 bases clipped from V and 7 bases from J, the junction kept 7 bases outside the gene matches. This CDR3 is CSARILAGVQEQYF. DNA of the CDR3: TGCAGTGCTAGAATACTAGCGGGGGTCCAGGAGCAGTACTTC.

In this sample, this clonotype turned up a few times. The genes are TRBV2 and TRBJ2-7, with 8 positions matching TRBD1. CDR3 size: 17 residues. The trim removed 4 bases at V and 1 base at J, leaving 12 bases unmatched. Germline CDR1 reads SNHLY; CDR2 reads FYNNEI. The chain's CDR3 is CASSGWHRDRFSYEQYF. The CDR3 DNA follows: TGTGCCAGCAGTGGATGGCACCGGGACAGGTTTTCCTACGAGCAGTACTTC.

This clonotype was counted at least ten times. DNA for the CDR3: TGTGCCTGGAGTGTAAGGGGTAACAATCAGCCCCAGCATTTT. Protein product: CAWSVRGNNQPQHF. The chain recombines TRBV30 with TRBJ1-5, with a possible D match to TRBD1 (5 bases). The V end lost 0 bases, the J end lost 3 bases, and 9 bases lay between the germline ends. Germline CDR1 GTSNPN, CDR2 SVGIG (reference sequence). This CDR3 region has 14 residues.

This clonotype occurred many times. V is TRBV12-3 or TRBV12-4 and J is TRBJ2-1, with 14 positions matching TRBD2. The CDR3 extends over 17 amino acids. With V trimmed by 5 bases and J by 7 bases, 10 bases remained unmatched. CDR3 in amino acids: CASSPRGLAGGGNEQFF. The CDR3 nucleotides read TGTGCCAGCAGTCCCCGCGGACTAGCGGGAGGTGGAAATGAGCAGTTCTTC.

This clonotype was seen repeatedly, ten times or more. The chain is built from TRBV7-8 and TRBJ2-5; the match to TRBD2 covers 7 bases. CDR1 and CDR2 (germline): SGHVS, FQNEAQ. The V segment lost 1 base and the J segment 2 bases; nucleotides outside the gene matches: 7. This CDR3 has 16 residues. The CDR3 region has the DNA TGTGCCAGCAGCTTAGTAGGACTAGTTGGGCAAGAGACCCAGTACTTC. This sequence encodes CASSLVGLVGQETQYF.

This clonotype was seen at least ten times. V usage is TRBV10-3 and J usage is TRBJ1-2; 7 bases line up with TRBD1. J gave up 8 bases and V 0 bases, and 9 bases lay outside the gene matches. This CDR3 has 15 residues. Germline V gene sequence: CDR1 ENHRY, CDR2 SYGVKD. This CDR3 reads CAISESNTGVSGYTF. In DNA form, the CDR3 reads TGTGCCATCAGTGAGTCAAACACAGGGGTGAGCGGCTACACCTTC.

In regard to this clonotype: This may stem from a read error, because a much larger clone lies one nucleotide away. The chain uses TRBV24-1 and TRBJ2-7; 10 bases match TRBD1. This CDR3 region has 14 residues. Germline-derived CDR1 and CDR2 are KGHDR and SFDVKD. V shed 7 bases, J shed 7 bases, and the junction held 9 bases outside the gene matches. The CDR3 here is CATRPPGQGFEQYF. Written as DNA, the CDR3 is TGTGCCACCAGACCGCCGGGACAGGGGTTTGAGCAGTACTTC.

J is TRBJ2-2 and V is TRBV9; D perhaps matches TRBD2 (5 bases). Germline assignment: CDR1 SGDLS and CDR2 YYNGEE. V dropped 0 bases and J dropped 4 bases, with 13 bases sitting between them. The CDR3 contains 16 residues. CDR3 residues: CASSVGPTGSTGELFF. Written as DNA, the CDR3 is TGTGCCAGCAGCGTAGGTCCCACGGGGTCCACCGGGGAGCTGTTTTTT.